This entry describes one T cell receptor (beta chain). The data belong to a study of blood T cell repertoires in COVID-19. Study-level information: COVID-19 samples collected from the United States, Italy and Spain covered acute and convalescent phases.

TCRdb's table, derived via immunoSEQ multiplex PCR, lists solely in-frame clones and lacks some. The data contain about 93,000 clones, roughly 85% of them singletons. The CDR3 consists of 15 residues. V was shortened by 7 bases and J by 0 bases, with 13 bases between the two germline ends. Germline assignment: CDR1 MDHEN and CDR2 SYDVKM. Material: peripheral blood. The chain carries TRBV28 and TRBJ1-3; possible D gene TRBD1, 5 bases. The sequence was obtained from a human donor in a cohort sampled during active COVID-19. CDR3 in amino acids: CASTTPGGSGNTIYF. The CDR3 DNA is TGTGCCAGCACCACGCCGGGGGGCTCTGGAAACACCATATATTTT.